Below, 29 T cell receptor beta chains from the same sample are listed, as sequenced in a study of T cell responses to AZD1222 COVID-19 vaccine. This table comes from immunoSEQ multiplex PCR, and its TCRdb copy is limited to in-frame clones, with some not included. In the table there are 150,000 to 200,000 clones, roughly nine tenths of which are singletons. Sequencing used peripheral blood, obtained 28 days after the second dose of the MenACWY control vaccine. The receptor set was obtained from an adult who received the MenACWY meningococcal vaccine as a control.

The J gene is TRBJ2-5, the V gene TRBV13; TRBD1 matches at 7 bases. The germline V gene encodes CDR1 PRHDT and CDR2 FYEKMQ (reference sequence). The CDR3 length is 15 residues. The V and J ends lost 5 bases and 7 bases, in that order; junction bases with no gene match: 13. Here the CDR3 reads CASSTAGQAAGTQYF. The DNA of the CDR3 is TGTGCCAGCAGCACGGCTGGACAGGCTGCGGGGACCCAGTACTTC.

This chain connects TRBV27 to TRBJ2-3, with TRBD2 identical over 8 bases. The length of the CDR3 is 15 residues. Germline V gene sequence: CDR1 MNHEY, CDR2 SMNVEV (reference sequence). Trimming took 3 bases from V and 4 from J; bases not matched to a gene: 6. Here the CDR3 DNA reads TGTGCCAGCAGTTTGATTAGCGGGACCGCAGATACGCAGTATTTT. This sequence encodes CASSLISGTADTQYF.

The V and J genes are TRBV19 and TRBJ1-5; D not certain. Germline V gene sequence: CDR1 LNHDA, CDR2 SQIVND (reference sequence). With 6 bases removed from V and 2 bases from J, the gap between germline ends came to 8 bases. The CDR3 consists of 13 residues. The CDR3 reads CASSLAGNQPQHF. The CDR3 bases are TGTGCCAGTAGCCTCGCAGGCAATCAGCCCCAGCATTTT.

The chain couples TRBV11-3 to TRBJ2-2, with 11 bases lining up with TRBD2. The CDR3 contains 19 residues. The V segment lost 2 bases and the J segment 7 bases; nucleotides outside the gene matches: 15. Looked up from germline, CDR1 is SGHNT and CDR2 is YENEEA. The CDR3 loop is CASSLNVLAGGFGDGELFF. CDR3 nucleotide sequence: TGTGCCAGCAGCTTAAACGTTCTAGCGGGAGGCTTCGGTGACGGGGAGCTGTTTTTT.

The gene calls are TRBV3-1 (or the pseudogene TRBV3-2) and TRBJ2-2, with D possibly being TRBD1 or TRBD2 (5 bases each). V shed 2 bases and J shed 5 bases, with 12 bases lying between them. The length of the CDR3 is 15 residues. CDR1 and CDR2 from the germline V gene are LGHDT and YNNKEL (reference sequence). CDR3 coding DNA: TGTGCCAGCAGCCAATATGAGGGGCGAACCGGGGAGCTGTTTTTT. The encoded protein is CASSQYEGRTGELFF.

This chain links TRBV29-1 with TRBJ1-2; maybe TRBD1 (5 bases). Germline CDR1 SQVTM, CDR2 ANQGSEA. CDR3 length: 15 amino acids. V lost 0 bases, J lost 8 bases, and 19 bases lay in between. The CDR3 here is CSVEEPRGGSYGYTF. In DNA form, the CDR3 reads TGCAGCGTTGAAGAACCTCGCGGGGGTTCGTACGGCTACACCTTC. The whole variable domain, filled in from reference TRBV29-1 and TRBJ1-2, reads SAVISQKPSRDICQRGTSLTIQCQVDSQVTMMFWYRQQPGQSLTLIATANQGSEATYESGFVIDKFPISRPNLTFSTLTVSNMSPEDSSIYLCSVEEPRGGSYGYTFGSGTRLTVV.

The chain links TRBV19 to TRBJ1-5; D call uncertain. Looked up from germline, CDR1 is LNHDA and CDR2 is SQIVND (reference sequence). V was pared by 7 bases and J by 2 bases, with 6 bases between. This CDR3 comprises 12 residues. The CDR3: CASTAGNQPQHF. In DNA, the CDR3 is TGTGCCAGTACCGCTGGCAATCAGCCCCAGCATTTT.

The table lists this clone with a count of one. CDR3 coding DNA: TGTGCCAGCAGTTTAGGGCCGGGGTATCGGCCTGAAGCTTTCTTT. This codes for CASSLGPGYRPEAFF. The chain couples TRBV27 to TRBJ1-1; D is unresolved. CDR1 is MNHEY, CDR2 SMNVEV, per germline (reference sequence). The CDR3 spans 15 residues. Trimming removed 2 bases at V and 6 bases at J, with 16 bases between.

The CDR3 DNA follows: TGCAGCGTCGGACTAGCGGGCACAGATACGCAGTATTTT. Protein: CSVGLAGTDTQYF. V usage is TRBV29-1 and J usage is TRBJ2-3, with TRBD2 identical over 10 bases. Germline lookup yields CDR1 SQVTM and CDR2 ANQGSEA. V lost 6 bases, J lost 1 base, and 1 base stayed unmatched. The CDR3 contains 13 residues.

V and J are TRBV11-3 and TRBJ2-1; D remains ambiguous. Germline V gene sequence: CDR1 SGHNT, CDR2 YENEEA. The V and J ends lost 3 bases and 4 bases respectively, with 7 bases between them. CDR3 length: 13 amino acids. The CDR3 sequence: CASSFAQYNEQFF. CDR3 nucleotide sequence: TGTGCCAGCAGCTTTGCCCAATACAATGAGCAGTTCTTC. Using reference TRBV11-3 and TRBJ2-1 for the parts outside the CDR3, the full variable domain is EAGVVQSPRYKIIEKKQPVAFWCNPISGHNTLYWYLQNLGQGPELLIRYENEEAVDDSQLPKDRFSAERLKGVDSTLKIQPAELGDSAVYLCASSFAQYNEQFFGPGTRLTVL.

The sample holds a few counts of this clone. The chain combines TRBV27 with TRBJ2-1, with 7 bases aligning to TRBD2. CDR1 is MNHEY and CDR2 is SMNVEV in the germline V gene (reference sequence). This CDR3 is 16 amino acids long. V trimming: 1 base; J trimming: 7 bases; junction bases outside the gene matches: 10. DNA for the CDR3: TGTGCCAGCAGTTTATTTGGGACCCCCGGGGGGAATGAGCAGTTCTTC. This sequence encodes CASSLFGTPGGNEQFF.

A single count supports this clone. V is TRBV6-5 and J is TRBJ2-7; unclear D gene. The CDR3 length is 12 residues. V lost 5 bases to trimming and J lost 4 bases, with 9 bases between them. Germline V gives CDR1 MNHEY, CDR2 SVGAGI. Here the CDR3 DNA reads TGTGCCAGCAGTACCTTTCGTTACGAGCAGTACTTC. It is translated as CASSTFRYEQYF.

This rearrangement joins TRBV28 to TRBJ1-2, with D unresolved. This CDR3 region has 15 residues. V lost 1 base, J lost 0 bases, and 9 bases lay in between. Germline loops: CDR1 MDHEN, CDR2 SYDVKM. This CDR3 is CASSLSGRPNYGYTF. The CDR3 DNA reads TGTGCCAGCAGTTTATCGGGTAGACCTAACTATGGCTACACCTTC.

The genes are TRBV9 and TRBJ2-7, with a possible D match to TRBD1 (5 bases). Trimming removed 4 bases from V and 4 bases from J, with 18 bases in between. This CDR3 contains 15 residues. The germline V gene encodes CDR1 SGDLS and CDR2 YYNGEE. The CDR3 coding sequence is TGTGCCAGCAGCAAAACAGCTCGTCAGGGTTACGAGCAGTACTTC. Protein sequence: CASSKTARQGYEQYF. Full variable domain (missing parts from reference TRBV9 and TRBJ2-7): DSGVTQTPKHLITATGQRVTLRCSPRSGDLSVYWYQQSLDQGLQFLIQYYNGEERAKGNILERFSAQQFPDLHSELNLSSLELGDSALYFCASSKTARQGYEQYFGPGTRLTVT.

The rearrangement joins TRBV30 to TRBJ2-7, with 11 positions matching TRBD2. V lost 3 bases, J lost 0 bases, and 4 bases stayed unmatched. CDR3 length: 15 residues. Germline V gene lookup returns CDR1 GTSNPN and CDR2 SVGIG (reference sequence). The CDR3 coding sequence is TGTGCCTGGAGCTCGGGACTAGCGGCCTCCTACGAGCAGTACTTC. Its protein is CAWSSGLAASYEQYF.

This rearrangement joins TRBV2 to TRBJ1-1, with D possibly being TRBD1 (6 bases). Trimming cost V 3 bases and J 0 bases, with 11 bases left between them. Germline V gene sequence: CDR1 SNHLY, CDR2 FYNNEI. CDR3 size: 15 residues. CDR3 region: CASSDPGGMNTEAFF. CDR3 nucleotide sequence: TGTGCCAGCAGTGATCCTGGGGGCATGAACACTGAAGCTTTCTTT.

The chain employs TRBV27 and TRBJ1-6; possibly TRBD1 for D (5 bases). The V end was cut by 5 bases, the J end by 9 bases, with 14 bases between. The CDR3 is 14 residues long. In germline, CDR1 is MNHEY, CDR2 SMNVEV (reference sequence). CDR3 coding DNA: TGTGCCAGCAGTCTCCGGGGGGGAGGTTCACCCCTCCACTTT. Protein sequence: CASSLRGGGSPLHF.

This rearrangement joins TRBV5-6 to TRBJ2-3; D unclear. The V and J ends lost 3 bases and 2 bases respectively, with 13 bases between them. CDR3 size: 15 residues. Germline lookup yields CDR1 SGHDT and CDR2 YYEEEE. Here the CDR3 DNA reads TGTGCCAGCAGCTATAAGGGCATACCCACAGATACGCAGTATTTT. Translation: CASSYKGIPTDTQYF.

This clone has only a few counts. The chain recombines TRBV5-5 with TRBJ1-2, with a possible D match to TRBD1 (6 bases). This CDR3 spans 15 amino acids. Germline assignment: CDR1 SGHKS and CDR2 YYEKEE (reference sequence). V was cut by 3 bases and J by 5 bases, with 17 bases left in between. CDR3 DNA: TGTGCCAGCAGCTCAATCACACAGGGAGGGTATGGCTACACCTTC. This codes for CASSSITQGGYGYTF.

This clone was counted a few times. The chain has TRBV27 and TRBJ1-6, with a weak D call TRBD1 (6 bases). The CDR3 loop spans 15 amino acids. V was pared by 2 bases and J by 7 bases, with 12 bases between. The germline CDR1 and CDR2 sequences are MNHEY and SMNVEV (reference sequence). The CDR3 reads CASSLGGRINSPLHF. CDR3 sequence (DNA): TGTGCCAGCAGTTTAGGGGGCAGAATAAATTCACCCCTCCACTTT.

The chain employs TRBV3-1 (or the pseudogene TRBV3-2) and TRBJ1-2; tentatively, D is TRBD1 (6 bases). The germline gives CDR1 LGHDT, CDR2 YNNKEL (reference sequence). Trimming took off 1 base at V and 7 bases at J, with 13 bases between the two ends. The CDR3 has 14 amino acids. The DNA for the CDR3 is TGTGCCAGCAGCCAAGTCGCAGGGGAGGGTGGCTACACCTTC. The encoded protein is CASSQVAGEGGYTF.

The J gene is TRBJ2-3, the V gene TRBV13; TRBD1 matches 7 bases. The germline gives CDR1 PRHDT, CDR2 FYEKMQ (reference sequence). The CDR3 consists of 16 residues. V dropped 4 bases and J dropped 1; count of bases not matched to a gene: 8. The CDR3 DNA reads TGTGCCAGCAGCTCCCCCCGAGGGGGCCGCACAGATACGCAGTATTTT. Protein: CASSSPRGGRTDTQYF.

J is TRBJ2-3 and V is TRBV5-1, with D possibly being TRBD1 or TRBD2 (5 bases each). The ends were cut back, 1 base at V and 0 bases at J, with 15 bases in the middle. Germline-derived CDR1 and CDR2 are SGHRS and YFSETQ. The CDR3 consists of 17 residues. This CDR3 reads CASSLTGRGGSTDTQYF. CDR3 DNA sequence: TGCGCCAGCAGCTTGACCGGACGGGGCGGAAGCACAGATACGCAGTATTTT.

This clone was observed once. This rearrangement joins TRBV7-3 to TRBJ2-2; 11 bases match TRBD2. With V trimmed by 5 bases and J by 7 bases, 12 bases remained unmatched. This CDR3 has 17 amino acids. From germline, CDR1 is SGHTA and CDR2 FQGTGA. The CDR3 nucleotides read TGTGCCAGCAGCCAGGATACTAGCGGGAGCTTGATCGGGGAGCTGTTTTTT. It is translated as CASSQDTSGSLIGELFF.

This chain connects TRBV9 to TRBJ1-1; 9 bases are a match to TRBD1. Germline V gene data show CDR1 as SGDLS and CDR2 as YYNGEE. This CDR3 spans 13 amino acids. J lost 10 bases, V lost 2 bases, and 6 bases had no gene match. The CDR3 coding sequence is TGTGCCAGCAGCGTTGCCGGGACAGGGTTAGCTTTCTTT. Its protein is CASSVAGTGLAFF.

The chain recombines TRBV7-2 with TRBJ2-1; 8 nucleotides line up with TRBD2. The trim removed 5 bases at V and 8 bases at J, leaving 8 bases unmatched. The V gene's germline CDR1 is SGHTA and CDR2 FQGNSA. The CDR3 totals 14 residues. CDR3 nucleotide sequence: TGTGCCAGCAGCCCGGGACTAGTTCGCCATGAGCAGTTCTTC. The encoded protein is CASSPGLVRHEQFF.

The chain combines TRBV14 with TRBJ1-4; TRBD1 might be the D (5 bases). Germline V gene lookup returns CDR1 SGHDN and CDR2 FVKESK. Trimming cost V 2 bases and J 11 bases, with 9 bases left between them. The CDR3 loop spans 12 amino acids. CDR3 in amino acids: CASSQPPGKLFF. The CDR3, as DNA: TGTGCCAGCAGCCAACCTCCAGGGAAACTGTTTTTT.

J is TRBJ1-2 and V is TRBV5-1, with TRBD1 matching 7 bases. This CDR3 is built from 14 residues. From germline, CDR1 is SGHRS and CDR2 YFSETQ. Trimming cost V 4 bases and J 7 bases; bases outside gene matches: 10. The CDR3, as DNA: TGCGCCAGCAGCCCGAAACATGGACAGGCTGGCTACACCTTC. Protein: CASSPKHGQAGYTF. The full variable domain, with the rest looked up from reference TRBV5-1 and TRBJ1-2, is KAGVTQTPRYLIKTRGQQVTLSCSPISGHRSVSWYQQTPGQGLQFLFEYFSETQRNKGNFPGRFSGRQFSNSRSEMNVSTLELGDSALYLCASSPKHGQAGYTFGSGTRLTVV.

Comments on this clone: A junction boundary mismatches the germline segment, possibly from a read error. The chain links TRBV4-2 to TRBJ2-7, with 13 bases lining up with TRBD2. The germline gives CDR1 LGHNA, CDR2 YNFKEQ. CDR3 length: 16 amino acids. The chain's CDR3 is CASSPGLAGSAYGQYF. CDR3 nucleotides: TGTGCCAGCAGCCCGGGACTAGCGGGATCTGCCTACGGGCAGTACTTC.